In this sample, the clone carrying this T cell receptor beta chain turned up a few times. Antigen specificity is unknown. This sample is part of a study of post-analysis software for immune sequencing data. General study results and limits: Significantly lower normalized Chao1 diversity was found in patients with multiple sclerosis relative to controls. When patients were compared with controls, a handful of TRBV segments were more frequent, TRBV5-6, TRBV5-1 and TRBV20-1 among them.

Trimming shortened V by 1 base and J by 3 bases, and 9 bases separated the two germline ends. Germline V CDR1 and CDR2: SGHAT, FQNNGV. The CDR3 has 14 amino acids. Prepared libraries of TCR beta cDNA carried unique molecular identifiers. TCRdb passed the PCR reads through MiXCR, listing each CDR3 protein once. The sample includes hundreds of thousands of distinct CDR3 sequences, roughly 27% of them seen just once. Sequencing used blood. The sequence was obtained from a girl aged 5-17 years with multiple sclerosis. J is TRBJ1-1 and V is TRBV11-2; D is uncertain. The CDR3 coding sequence is TGTGCCAGCAGCTTAGTCCCGCGGGACACTGAAGCTTTCTTT. As protein: CASSLVPRDTEAFF.